This T cell receptor (beta chain) was identified during a study of blood T cells in healthy people across ages. It was with a sample-barcoded 5' primer and a J-beta primer mix that a second PCR of roughly 6 to 11 cycles was run. TCRdb re-called the 5' RACE reads through MiXCR, storing one row per CDR3 protein. The repertoire has some 560,000 distinct CDR3 sequences, roughly a quarter of them found once; the top ten carry 3% to 4%. Germline V gene sequence: CDR1 MNHEY, CDR2 SMNVEV (reference sequence). With V trimmed by 8 bases and J by 6 bases, 12 bases remained unmatched. This CDR3 contains 15 residues. Separately, the same data were catalogued under a study of T cells of mothers and their children.

This TCR was recovered from a boy aged 2-9 years in good health. Sequencing was performed on blood. This chain uses TRBV27 with TRBJ1-2; TRBD1 matches at 10 bases. The CDR3 nucleotides are TGTGCCAGCGGAGACAGGGGGCCCACCGCTAATGGCTACACCTTC. This sequence encodes CASGDRGPTANGYTF.